This T cell receptor (beta chain) was sequenced in a study of breast tumors, draining lymph nodes, adjacent tissues. Trimming pared 1 base from V and 7 bases from J, leaving 8 bases between. The CDR3 is 14 amino acids. Germline V gives CDR1 SGHVS, CDR2 FNYEAQ. One entry per CDR3 protein, called by TCRdb with MiXCR from the multiplex PCR reads. The table includes approximately 37,000 distinct CDR3 sequences, 36% detected once. As to this clonotype: The antigen is undetermined.

Findings and caveats of the study: Data only fit, rather than demonstrated, lymph node origin of most tumor T cells. Tumors had less TCR diversity than lymph nodes, more than nontumor tissue. Data fit most tumor T cells coming from lymph node, expanding in tumor.

The material sequenced was breast tumor tissue. V gene TRBV7-6 combines with J gene TRBJ1-6; D gene uncertain. The TCR originated in a female donor with breast cancer. Some clones in this sample may be carry-over from other donors' samples. The chain's CDR3 is CASSLVLGNSPLHF. The CDR3 region has the DNA TGTGCCAGCAGCTTAGTCCTGGGGAATTCACCCCTCCACTTT.